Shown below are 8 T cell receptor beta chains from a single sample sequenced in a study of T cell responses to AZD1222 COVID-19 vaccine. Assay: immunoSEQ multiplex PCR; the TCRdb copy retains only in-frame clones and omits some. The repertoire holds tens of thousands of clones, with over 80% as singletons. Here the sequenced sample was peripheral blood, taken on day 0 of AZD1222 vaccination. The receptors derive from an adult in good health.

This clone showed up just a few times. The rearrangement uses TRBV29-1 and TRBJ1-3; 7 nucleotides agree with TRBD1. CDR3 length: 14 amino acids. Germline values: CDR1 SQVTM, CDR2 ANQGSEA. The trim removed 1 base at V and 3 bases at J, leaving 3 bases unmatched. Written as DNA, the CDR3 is TGCAGCGTTGAAGGGAGGGGGCTTGGAAACACCATATATTTT. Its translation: CSVEGRGLGNTIYF. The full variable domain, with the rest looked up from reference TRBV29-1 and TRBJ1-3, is SAVISQKPSRDICQRGTSLTIQCQVDSQVTMMFWYRQQPGQSLTLIATANQGSEATYESGFVIDKFPISRPNLTFSTLTVSNMSPEDSSIYLCSVEGRGLGNTIYFGEGSWLTVV.

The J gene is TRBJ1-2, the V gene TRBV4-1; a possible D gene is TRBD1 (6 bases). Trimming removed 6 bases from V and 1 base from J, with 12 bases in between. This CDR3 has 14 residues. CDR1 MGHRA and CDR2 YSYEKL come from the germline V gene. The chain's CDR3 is CASSPTGYNYGYTF. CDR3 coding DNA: TGCGCCAGCAGTCCAACAGGGTATAACTATGGCTACACCTTC.

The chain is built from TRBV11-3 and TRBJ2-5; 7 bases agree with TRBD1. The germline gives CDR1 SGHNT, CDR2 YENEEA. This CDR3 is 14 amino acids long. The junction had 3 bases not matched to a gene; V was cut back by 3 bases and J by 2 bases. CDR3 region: CASSFFRGQETQYF. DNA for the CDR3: TGTGCCAGCAGCTTCTTCAGGGGGCAAGAGACCCAGTACTTC.

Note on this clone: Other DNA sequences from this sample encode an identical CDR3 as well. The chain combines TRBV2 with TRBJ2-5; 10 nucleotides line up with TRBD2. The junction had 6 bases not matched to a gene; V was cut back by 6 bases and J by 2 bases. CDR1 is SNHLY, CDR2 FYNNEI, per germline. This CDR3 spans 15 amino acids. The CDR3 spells CASRRTSGNQETQYF. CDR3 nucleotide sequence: TGTGCCAGCAGGAGGACTAGCGGTAATCAAGAGACCCAGTACTTC.

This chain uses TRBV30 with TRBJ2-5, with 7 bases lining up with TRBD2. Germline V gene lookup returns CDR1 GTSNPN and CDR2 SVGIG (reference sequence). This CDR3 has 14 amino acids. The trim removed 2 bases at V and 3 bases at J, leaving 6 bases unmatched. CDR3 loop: CAWSPRGVKETQYF. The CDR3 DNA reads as TGTGCCTGGAGTCCTCGGGGGGTAAAAGAGACCCAGTACTTC.

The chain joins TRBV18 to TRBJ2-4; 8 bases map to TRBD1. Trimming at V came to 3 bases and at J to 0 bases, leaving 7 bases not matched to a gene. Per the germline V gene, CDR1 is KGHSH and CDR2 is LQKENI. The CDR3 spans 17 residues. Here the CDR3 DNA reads TGTGCCAGCTCACCGGGACAGGATCACCTAGCCAAAAACATTCAGTACTTC. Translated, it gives CASSPGQDHLAKNIQYF.

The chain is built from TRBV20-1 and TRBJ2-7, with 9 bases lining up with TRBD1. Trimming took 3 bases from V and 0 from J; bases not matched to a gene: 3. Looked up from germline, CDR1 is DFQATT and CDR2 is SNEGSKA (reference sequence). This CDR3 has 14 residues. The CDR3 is CSASPGQGSYEQYF. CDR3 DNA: TGCAGTGCTAGTCCGGGACAGGGCTCCTACGAGCAGTACTTC.

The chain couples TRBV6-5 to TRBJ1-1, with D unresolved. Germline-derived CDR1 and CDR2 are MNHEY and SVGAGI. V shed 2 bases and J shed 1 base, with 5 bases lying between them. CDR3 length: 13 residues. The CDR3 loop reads CASSYGPNTEAFF. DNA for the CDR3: TGTGCCAGCAGTTACGGGCCGAACACTGAAGCTTTCTTT.